Following are 23 T cell receptor beta chains from one sample sequenced in a study of blood T cell repertoires in COVID-19. TCRdb's copy holds only in-frame clones and misses some; the assay was immunoSEQ multiplex PCR. The sample has some 110,000 clones; about 83% are singletons. The specimen sequenced was peripheral blood. The receptors originated from a man aged 70 or older with acute or convalescent COVID-19.

The chain is built from TRBV3-1 (or the pseudogene TRBV3-2) and TRBJ1-6; D gene unclear. Trimming left V 0 bases short and J 9 bases short, with 6 bases between. The CDR3 runs to 13 residues. Germline-derived CDR1 and CDR2 are LGHDT and YNNKEL (reference sequence). CDR3 amino acids: CASSQDVRSPLHF. The CDR3 DNA follows: TGTGCCAGCAGCCAAGATGTTCGTTCACCCCTCCACTTT.

At least ten counts were recorded for this clone. DNA for the CDR3: TGTGCCGCCTGTGACAGTTTTTTCTATGGCTACACCTTC. It specifies CAACDSFFYGYTF. The J gene is TRBJ1-2, the V gene TRBV10-3; possible D gene TRBD1, 5 bases. From germline, CDR1 is ENHRY and CDR2 SYGVKD. This CDR3 is built from 13 residues. Trimming removed 11 bases at V and 4 bases at J, with 17 bases between.

The CDR3 sequence: CASSHRNDRGANYGYTF. Written as DNA, the CDR3 is TGTGCCAGCAGCCACAGAAACGACAGGGGCGCGAACTATGGCTACACCTTC. The chain is built from TRBV7-9 and TRBJ1-2, with TRBD1 matching over 8 bases. Germline V gene data show CDR1 as SEHNR and CDR2 as FQNEAQ (reference sequence). This CDR3 comprises 17 residues. J was trimmed by 2 bases and V by 5 bases; bases with no gene match: 13.

The gene calls are TRBV5-1 and TRBJ2-3, with TRBD2 matching 7 bases. Trimming removed 1 base from V and 4 bases from J; junction bases left unmatched: 3. Germline loops: CDR1 SGHRS, CDR2 YFSETQ. This CDR3 has 14 amino acids. The CDR3 sequence: CASSLPGGSDTQYF. In nucleotides, the CDR3 is TGCGCCAGCAGCTTGCCCGGGGGGTCAGATACGCAGTATTTT.

In the case of this clone: This same CDR3 is encoded by further DNA sequences in the sample. The chain employs TRBV3-1 (or the pseudogene TRBV3-2) and TRBJ1-2; no reliable D call. Germline V gene data show CDR1 as LGHDT and CDR2 as YNNKEL (reference sequence). The CDR3 is 12 residues long. Between the trimmed V and J ends, which lost 4 bases and 4 bases, there was a span of 7 bases. The CDR3 DNA reads TGTGCCAGCAGCCCCGGGGTCTATGGCTACACCTTC. This encodes CASSPGVYGYTF.

The V and J genes are TRBV5-1 and TRBJ1-3; the match to TRBD1 covers 7 bases. V trimming: 0 bases; J trimming: 1 base; junction bases outside the gene matches: 10. Germline values: CDR1 SGHRS, CDR2 YFSETQ. The CDR3 runs to 18 residues. CDR3 coding DNA: TGCGCCAGCAGCTTGGTTTCGGGGACAGAGCTTTCTGGAAACACCATATATTTT. This encodes CASSLVSGTELSGNTIYF.

The chain is built from TRBV9 and TRBJ1-3; 9 nucleotides agree with TRBD1. Germline CDR1 reads SGDLS; CDR2 reads YYNGEE. V dropped 3 bases and J dropped 1; count of bases not matched to a gene: 8. There are 17 residues in the CDR3. The CDR3 nucleotides are TGTGCCAGCAGCGCAGATACAGGGGGCAGTTCTGGAAACACCATATATTTT. Amino acids: CASSADTGGSSGNTIYF.

The chain employs TRBV9 and TRBJ2-7, with 11 bases identical to TRBD1. Germline V lookup: CDR1 SGDLS, CDR2 YYNGEE. This CDR3 is built from 15 residues. J lost 5 bases, V lost 3 bases, and 7 bases had no gene match. The CDR3 region has the DNA TGTGCCAGCAGCGCCCTGGGACAGGGGGAGAACGAGCAGTACTTC. Encoded protein: CASSALGQGENEQYF. Full variable domain (outside the CDR3, taken from reference TRBV9 and TRBJ2-7): DSGVTQTPKHLITATGQRVTLRCSPRSGDLSVYWYQQSLDQGLQFLIQYYNGEERAKGNILERFSAQQFPDLHSELNLSSLELGDSALYFCASSALGQGENEQYFGPGTRLTVT.

The chain couples TRBV6-5 to TRBJ1-6, with 8 positions matching TRBD1. The CDR3 is made up of 13 amino acids. Unmatched junction bases numbered 5, after V lost 6 bases and J lost 10 bases. Looked up from germline, CDR1 is MNHEY and CDR2 is SVGAGI. CDR3 nucleotide sequence: TGTGCCAGCAGAACACAGGGGGGATCACCCCTCCACTTT. Translated: CASRTQGGSPLHF.

The rearrangement links TRBV7-9 to TRBJ2-1; possible D gene TRBD2, 5 bases. The CDR3 loop spans 12 amino acids. The germline gives CDR1 SEHNR, CDR2 FQNEAQ (reference sequence). Trimming removed 6 bases at V and 8 bases at J, with 11 bases between. CDR3 residues: CASSFSGDEQFF. CDR3 DNA: TGTGCCAGCAGTTTCTCCGGGGATGAGCAGTTCTTC.

The genes are TRBV9 and TRBJ2-2; 10 nucleotides agree with TRBD2. V was pared by 4 bases and J by 2 bases, with 11 bases of the junction left unmatched. CDR1 SGDLS and CDR2 YYNGEE come from the germline V gene. This CDR3 contains 18 residues. CDR3: CASSPRGSGGSNTGELFF. CDR3 nucleotide sequence: TGTGCCAGCAGCCCCCGCGGTAGCGGGGGGAGCAACACCGGGGAGCTGTTTTTT.

The rearrangement joins TRBV24-1 to TRBJ1-1; no clear D gene. Germline CDR1 and CDR2: KGHDR and SFDVKD. The V and J ends lost 4 bases and 8 bases respectively, with 16 bases between them. The CDR3 spans 14 residues. CDR3 sequence: CATSDPGKPREAFF. The CDR3 bases are TGTGCCACCAGTGACCCCGGGAAACCCAGGGAAGCTTTCTTT.

The rearrangement joins TRBV5-1 to TRBJ1-1; D is perhaps TRBD1 (5 bases). The CDR3 is made up of 13 amino acids. V lost 2 bases and J 3 bases, leaving 8 bases between the germline ends. Germline V CDR1 and CDR2: SGHRS, YFSETQ. The CDR3 region is CASSFGGDTEAFF. Here the CDR3 DNA reads TGCGCCAGCAGCTTCGGGGGAGACACTGAAGCTTTCTTT.

The genes are TRBV24-1 and TRBJ2-1; no definite D call. V was trimmed by 1 base and J by 0 bases, leaving 9 bases between them. CDR1 KGHDR and CDR2 SFDVKD come from the germline V gene. The CDR3 length is 16 residues. The CDR3 coding sequence is TGTGCCACCAGTGATTTTTCAGCGAGCTCCTACAATGAGCAGTTCTTC. Translating it yields CATSDFSASSYNEQFF.

This rearrangement joins TRBV3-1 (or the pseudogene TRBV3-2) to TRBJ2-1; 10 bases are a match to TRBD1. Trimming at V came to 4 bases and at J to 8 bases, leaving 8 bases not matched to a gene. The germline V gene encodes CDR1 LGHDT and CDR2 YNNKEL (reference sequence). CDR3 size: 15 residues. The CDR3 reads CASSPSDRGHYEQFF. CDR3 in DNA: TGTGCCAGCAGCCCTTCAGACAGGGGGCACTATGAGCAGTTCTTC.

The DNA for the CDR3 is TGCGCCAGCAGCCCGGAGGGGGGGCCTTCCTACGAGCAGTACTTC. Translation gives CASSPEGGPSYEQYF. This sequence joins TRBV5-1 and TRBJ2-7; maybe TRBD2 (7 bases). CDR3 size: 15 residues. From germline, CDR1 is SGHRS and CDR2 YFSETQ. Between the trimmed V and J ends, which lost 4 bases and 1 base, there was a span of 15 bases.

The rearrangement uses TRBV2 and TRBJ2-1, with D perhaps matching TRBD2 (6 bases). Trimming stripped 7 bases from V and 2 bases from J, with 12 bases between. The germline CDR1 and CDR2 sequences are SNHLY and FYNNEI. The CDR3 is 14 residues long. CDR3 in DNA: TGTGCCAGCACCGGGAGTTCTGCCTACAATGAGCAGTTCTTC. It is translated as CASTGSSAYNEQFF. The whole variable domain, remainder taken from reference TRBV2 and TRBJ2-1, is EPEVTQTPSHQVTQMGQEVILRCVPISNHLYFYWYRQILGQKVEFLVSFYNNEISEKSEIFDDQFSVERPDGSNFTLKIRSTKLEDSAMYFCASTGSSAYNEQFFGPGTRLTVL.

The CDR3 is CASSSTSSWEQFF. For the CDR3, the DNA is TGTGCCAGCAGCTCAACTAGTTCGTGGGAGCAGTTCTTC. The chain links TRBV5-6 to TRBJ2-1, with a tentative D call TRBD2 (5 bases). Trimming pared 3 bases from V and 10 bases from J, leaving 14 bases between. The germline V gene has CDR1 SGHDT and CDR2 YYEEEE. This CDR3 is 13 amino acids long.

The chain combines TRBV18 with TRBJ1-2; 9 positions agree with TRBD1. The J segment lost 5 bases and the V segment lost 5 bases, leaving 12 bases of the junction unmatched. The CDR3 consists of 16 residues. The V gene's germline CDR1 is KGHSH and CDR2 LQKENI. The CDR3 here is CASSDSNRGHAYGYTF. DNA for the CDR3: TGTGCCAGCTCAGACTCTAACAGGGGGCATGCATATGGCTACACCTTC.

This clone was counted between two and nine times. The rearrangement uses TRBV27 and TRBJ2-2, with a weak D call TRBD1 (5 bases). This CDR3 is 15 amino acids long. V lost 2 bases and J lost 4, with 11 bases in between. Germline V gene data show CDR1 as MNHEY and CDR2 as SMNVEV (reference sequence). As DNA, the CDR3 is TGTGCCAGCAGTTTACAGGGTAGCAGCACCGGGGAGCTGTTTTTT. Protein sequence: CASSLQGSSTGELFF.

The chain recombines TRBV24-1 with TRBJ2-5, with TRBD1 as a possible D gene (6 bases). The germline gives CDR1 KGHDR, CDR2 SFDVKD. The CDR3 runs to 15 residues. Trimming removed 4 bases from V and 0 bases from J, with 11 bases in between. The CDR3 DNA follows: TGTGCCACCAGTGACGGACAGACGTACCAAGAGACCCAGTACTTC. As protein: CATSDGQTYQETQYF.

This chain connects TRBV3-1 (or the pseudogene TRBV3-2) to TRBJ1-5; D remains unclear. CDR3 length: 14 residues. V was trimmed by 1 base and J by 11 bases, leaving 15 bases between them. CDR1 and CDR2 (germline): LGHDT, YNNKEL (reference sequence). The CDR3: CASSQGGRYGAQHF. For the CDR3, the DNA is TGTGCCAGCAGCCAAGGTGGGAGGTACGGGGCCCAGCATTTT.

This chain uses TRBV30 with TRBJ1-6, with unresolved D. Germline CDR1 is GTSNPN and CDR2 is SVGIG (reference sequence). CDR3 size: 16 residues. The ends were cut back, 4 bases at V and 1 base at J, with 14 bases in the middle. This CDR3 reads CAWTRREASYNSPLHF. Here the CDR3 DNA reads TGTGCCTGGACCCGGCGGGAGGCGTCCTATAATTCACCCCTCCACTTT.